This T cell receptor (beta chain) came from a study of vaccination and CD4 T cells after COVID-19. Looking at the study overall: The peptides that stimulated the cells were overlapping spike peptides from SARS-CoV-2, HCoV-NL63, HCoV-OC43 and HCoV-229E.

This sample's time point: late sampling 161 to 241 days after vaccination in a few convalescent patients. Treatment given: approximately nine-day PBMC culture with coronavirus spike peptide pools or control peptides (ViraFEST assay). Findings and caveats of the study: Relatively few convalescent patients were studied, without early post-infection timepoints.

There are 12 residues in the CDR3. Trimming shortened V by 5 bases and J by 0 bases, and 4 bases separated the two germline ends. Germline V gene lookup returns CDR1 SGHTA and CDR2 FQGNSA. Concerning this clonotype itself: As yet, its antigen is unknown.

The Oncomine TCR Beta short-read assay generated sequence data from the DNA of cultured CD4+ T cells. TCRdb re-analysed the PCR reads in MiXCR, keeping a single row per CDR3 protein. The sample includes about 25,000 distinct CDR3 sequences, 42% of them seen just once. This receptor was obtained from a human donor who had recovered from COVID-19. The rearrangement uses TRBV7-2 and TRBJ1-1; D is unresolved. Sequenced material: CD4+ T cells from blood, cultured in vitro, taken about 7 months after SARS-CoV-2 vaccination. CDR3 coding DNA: TGTGCCAGCAGCCCCATGAACACTGAAGCTTTCTTT. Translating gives CASSPMNTEAFF.